The 28 T cell receptor beta chains below come from one sample, sequenced in a study of blood T cell repertoires in COVID-19. Only in-frame clones appear in the TCRdb table, and some are missing; sequencing was by immunoSEQ multiplex PCR. The sample contains 200,000 to 300,000 clones, about four fifths of which appear only once. Sequencing was carried out using peripheral blood. All receptors derive from a woman older than 75 with COVID-19, enrolled during active disease.

The rearrangement uses TRBV5-4 and TRBJ1-2; 7 nucleotides match TRBD1. Germline-derived CDR1 and CDR2 are SGHNT and YYREEE (reference sequence). This CDR3 region has 14 residues. J gave up 4 bases and V 0 bases, and 3 bases lay outside the gene matches. The CDR3: CASSLEGGTYGYTF. The CDR3 nucleotides are TGTGCCAGCAGCTTGGAAGGGGGCACCTATGGCTACACCTTC.

The chain couples TRBV15 to TRBJ2-3, with a possible D match to TRBD2 (7 bases). The CDR3 has 15 residues. Trimming took 9 bases from V and 3 from J, leaving 19 bases between them. CDR1 and CDR2 from the germline V gene are LNHNV and YYDKDF (reference sequence). DNA of the CDR3: TGTGCCACACTGTCAGGGGCGGGAGTAACAGATACGCAGTATTTT. Amino acids: CATLSGAGVTDTQYF.

The V and J genes are TRBV10-1 and TRBJ1-2; D unresolved. This CDR3 is 13 amino acids long. Deletions cut 5 bases from V and 6 bases from J, with 13 bases between. Germline loops: CDR1 WNHNN, CDR2 SYGVQD (reference sequence). DNA of the CDR3: TGCGCCAGCAGTCCTAGACGGAGCGATGGCTACACCTTC. It is translated as CASSPRRSDGYTF.

This sequence joins TRBV6-2 or TRBV6-3 and TRBJ2-7, with 8 bases identical to TRBD1. Germline V gene data show CDR1 as MNHEY and CDR2 as SVGEGT. The CDR3 covers 14 residues. With V trimmed by 2 bases and J by 3 bases, 3 bases remained unmatched. The CDR3 bases are TGTGCCAGCAGTTACGTCACAGGGGGCTACGAGCAGTACTTC. Encoded protein: CASSYVTGGYEQYF.

This chain uses TRBV9 with TRBJ2-1, with 7 bases matching TRBD1. This CDR3 region has 16 residues. Germline assignment: CDR1 SGDLS and CDR2 YYNGEE. The junction had 8 bases not matched to a gene; V was cut back by 0 bases and J by 5 bases. This CDR3 is CASSVVPDRLHNEQFF. CDR3 bases: TGTGCCAGCAGCGTAGTCCCGGACAGGCTACACAATGAGCAGTTCTTC.

The chain recombines TRBV7-2 with TRBJ2-7, with D maybe TRBD2 (5 bases). The germline CDR1 and CDR2 sequences are SGHTA and FQGNSA. Deletions cut 0 bases from V and 3 bases from J, with 6 bases between. This CDR3 comprises 13 residues. The CDR3 region is CASSLAAGYEQYF. In DNA, the CDR3 is TGTGCCAGCAGCTTAGCGGCGGGCTACGAGCAGTACTTC.

V gene TRBV11-2 combines with J gene TRBJ2-1, with TRBD2 as a possible D gene (5 bases). The CDR3 has 16 residues. Germline V CDR1 and CDR2: SGHAT, FQNNGV. Between the trimmed V and J ends, which lost 0 bases and 5 bases, there was a span of 14 bases. DNA of the CDR3: TGTGCCAGCAGCTTAGAGCGGGTGGCGGGCCACAATGAGCAGTTCTTC. Its protein is CASSLERVAGHNEQFF.

The genes are TRBV7-3 and TRBJ1-2; maybe TRBD1 (5 bases). The CDR3 runs 15 residues. Trimming stripped 5 bases from V and 3 bases from J, with 16 bases between. Germline lookup yields CDR1 SGHTA and CDR2 FQGTGA. The CDR3 region has the DNA TGTGCCAGCAGCCCCAGGGCAGACCCTTACTATGGCTACACCTTC. Translation gives CASSPRADPYYGYTF.

The chain carries TRBV5-6 and TRBJ1-1; the match to TRBD1 covers 9 bases. Germline lookup yields CDR1 SGHDT and CDR2 YYEEEE. The CDR3 covers 15 residues. Trimming removed 3 bases from V and 2 bases from J; junction bases left unmatched: 5. The CDR3 here is CASSSWTGDNTEAFF. The CDR3 DNA reads TGTGCCAGCAGCTCTTGGACAGGGGACAACACTGAAGCTTTCTTT.

The rearrangement joins TRBV18 to TRBJ1-1; D is uncertain. The germline CDR1 and CDR2 sequences are KGHSH and LQKENI. The germline V and J ends were trimmed by 3 bases and 1 base, with 12 bases remaining between them. The CDR3 length is 15 residues. The CDR3 sequence is CASSPTQSPNTEAFF. The CDR3 DNA reads TGTGCCAGCTCACCCACCCAGTCACCGAACACTGAAGCTTTCTTT.

As regards this clone: Additional DNA sequences in this sample encode the identical CDR3. The chain has TRBV3-1 (or the pseudogene TRBV3-2) and TRBJ1-1; D not resolved. Trimming took 1 base from V and 1 from J, leaving 7 bases between them. The CDR3 length is 14 residues. CDR1 and CDR2 (germline): LGHDT, YNNKEL (reference sequence). The CDR3, as DNA: TGTGCCAGCAGCCAAGGCGGAGGGAACACTGAAGCTTTCTTT. It codes for CASSQGGGNTEAFF.

The rearrangement links TRBV28 to TRBJ2-7, with 8 bases identical to TRBD1. The germline V gene has CDR1 MDHEN and CDR2 SYDVKM. V gave up 7 bases and J gave up 7 bases; unmatched junction bases: 9. The CDR3 runs to 13 residues. CDR3 protein: CASTWQGAGEQYF. CDR3 in DNA: TGTGCCAGCACGTGGCAGGGGGCCGGTGAGCAGTACTTC.

The chain links TRBV19 to TRBJ1-2; a weak D match, TRBD1 (5 bases). Germline V gene data show CDR1 as LNHDA and CDR2 as SQIVND (reference sequence). This CDR3 is 16 amino acids long. V lost 5 bases, J lost 4 bases, and 20 bases lay in between. Here the CDR3 DNA reads TGTGCCAGTAGTTTGGTGCTAGGGGCCAGGCTCTATGGCTACACCTTC. It codes for CASSLVLGARLYGYTF.

The rearrangement links TRBV6-5 to TRBJ1-1, with a possible D match to TRBD1 (5 bases). The CDR3 totals 13 residues. V gave up 4 bases and J gave up 4 bases, with 10 bases separating them. Germline-derived CDR1 and CDR2 are MNHEY and SVGAGI. CDR3 amino acids: CASSSVGGTEAFF. Written as DNA, the CDR3 is TGTGCCAGCAGTTCGGTGGGGGGCACTGAAGCTTTCTTT.

This chain connects TRBV15 to TRBJ2-6; D perhaps matches TRBD2 (5 bases). V shed 0 bases and J shed 2 bases, with 8 bases lying between them. This CDR3 has 16 residues. Germline V gene data show CDR1 as LNHNV and CDR2 as YYDKDF (reference sequence). For the CDR3, the DNA is TGTGCCACCAGCAGAGATCGAGGGACTGGGGCCAACGTCCTGACTTTC. Translating gives CATSRDRGTGANVLTF.

The J gene is TRBJ1-2, the V gene TRBV27; TRBD1 matches at 7 bases. The CDR3 contains 14 residues. CDR1 is MNHEY and CDR2 is SMNVEV in the germline V gene (reference sequence). V lost 5 bases, J lost 4 bases, and 7 bases stayed unmatched. This CDR3 is CASSIHRGAYGYTF. The CDR3, as DNA: TGTGCCAGCAGTATCCACAGGGGTGCCTATGGCTACACCTTC.

The chain couples TRBV28 to TRBJ2-5; 11 bases agree with TRBD2. J lost 5 bases, V lost 7 bases, and 6 bases had no gene match. Germline CDR1 MDHEN, CDR2 SYDVKM. CDR3 length: 14 residues. The chain's CDR3 is CASNLSGRGETQYF. The CDR3 DNA reads as TGTGCCAGCAACCTTAGCGGGAGGGGTGAGACCCAGTACTTC.

The rearrangement uses TRBV2 and TRBJ1-1, with unresolved D. Per the germline V gene, CDR1 is SNHLY and CDR2 is FYNNEI. The CDR3 is 11 residues long. V shed 7 bases and J shed 6 bases, with 9 bases lying between them. CDR3 nucleotide sequence: TGTGCCAGCACCCCCCGGGCTGAAGCTTTCTTT. Its protein is CASTPRAEAFF.

In this sample, this clone turned up once. The chain links TRBV4-1 to TRBJ2-1; TRBD2 agrees at 10 bases. The junction had 5 bases not matched to a gene; V was cut back by 0 bases and J by 0 bases. The germline gives CDR1 MGHRA, CDR2 YSYEKL. The CDR3 contains 18 residues. The CDR3: CASSQDLGLADSYNEQFF. CDR3 nucleotide sequence: TGCGCCAGCAGCCAAGACTTAGGACTAGCGGACTCCTACAATGAGCAGTTCTTC.

The gene calls are TRBV30 and TRBJ1-2, with no clear D. The V end lost 3 bases, the J end lost 8 bases, and 13 bases lay between the germline ends. The CDR3 sequence is 12 residues long. CDR1 and CDR2 (germline): GTSNPN, SVGIG (reference sequence). The CDR3 region is CAWRHPPGGYTF. CDR3 DNA sequence: TGTGCCTGGAGACATCCCCCGGGGGGCTACACCTTC.

CDR3 DNA sequence: TGTGCCAGCATCGGAGGGCGGGGGAGCCAAGAGACCCAGTACTTC. This sequence encodes CASIGGRGSQETQYF. The rearrangement joins TRBV6-5 to TRBJ2-5; 7 bases are shared with TRBD2. Germline CDR1 and CDR2: MNHEY and SVGAGI. With 7 bases clipped from V and 1 base from J, the junction kept 9 bases outside the gene matches. The CDR3 is 15 amino acids.

Written as DNA, the CDR3 is TGTGCCAGCAGCAAAGCCCGGCAGGGCCCTAGCAATCAGCCCCAGCATTTT. Translating gives CASSKARQGPSNQPQHF. The V and J genes are TRBV21-1 and TRBJ1-5; TRBD1, the table's D call, lacks a check against the DNA. TRBV21-1 is a documented pseudogene. The CDR3 sequence is 17 residues long.

The rearrangement links TRBV6-5 to TRBJ1-5, with 9 bases that match TRBD1. V lost 7 bases to trimming and J lost 4 bases; unmatched junction nucleotides: 5. Germline V gene lookup returns CDR1 MNHEY and CDR2 SVGAGI. CDR3 size: 14 residues. The CDR3 loop is CASTGTGKNQPQHF. The CDR3 DNA reads TGTGCCAGCACCGGGACAGGGAAGAATCAGCCCCAGCATTTT.

The J gene is TRBJ1-2, the V gene TRBV30; TRBD1 is a possible D gene (5 bases). Germline V gives CDR1 GTSNPN, CDR2 SVGIG (reference sequence). Trimming pared 2 bases from V and 5 bases from J, leaving 9 bases between. CDR3 length: 12 amino acids. Written as DNA, the CDR3 is TGTGCCTGGAGTTTGACAGCGTATGGCTACACCTTC. Protein product: CAWSLTAYGYTF.

The V and J genes are TRBV27 and TRBJ2-1; 10 bases align to TRBD2. Per germline, CDR1 MNHEY and CDR2 SMNVEV (reference sequence). The CDR3 spans 14 residues. The CDR3 coding sequence is TGTGCAACAACCTCTAGCGGGGGATACAATGAGCAGTTCTTC. Amino acid sequence: CATTSSGGYNEQFF.

This clone has just a few counts. The rearrangement uses TRBV18 and TRBJ1-2; D might be TRBD1 (6 bases). The V end lost 1 base, the J end lost 3 bases, and 12 bases lay between the germline ends. Germline loops: CDR1 KGHSH, CDR2 LQKENI. The CDR3 sequence is 15 residues long. Here the CDR3 DNA reads TGTGCCAGCTCACCACAAACAGGGAAGGACTATGGCTACACCTTC. Translated: CASSPQTGKDYGYTF.

The CDR3 DNA sequence: TGTGCCAGCAGTCTAGTAGACTCCTATGGCTACACCTTC. It is translated as CASSLVDSYGYTF. This sequence joins TRBV12-3 or TRBV12-4 and TRBJ1-2; D call uncertain. The CDR3 runs to 13 residues. Trimming removed 5 bases from V and 4 bases from J, with 11 bases in between.

This sequence joins TRBV12-3 or TRBV12-4 and TRBJ2-7; D perhaps matches TRBD1 (6 bases). V was pared by 6 bases and J by 12 bases, with 18 bases between. There are 12 residues in the CDR3. In nucleotides, the CDR3 is TGTGCCAGCAGCCCGGACAGCCAAGAACGGTACTTC. This encodes CASSPDSQERYF.